These 9 T cell receptor beta chains share one sample of origin, sequenced in a study of T cells in narcolepsy. TCRdb keeps only in-frame clones here, not all; method: immunoSEQ multiplex PCR. The data hold tens of thousands of clones, with roughly 86% observed a single time. The sequenced sample consisted of CD45RA- memory CD4+ T cells from PBMCs. The source of these receptors is a human donor with narcolepsy.

DNA of the CDR3: TGTGCCAGCTTTCCCTCAGCTAACACTGAAGCTTTCTTT. Translating it yields CASFPSANTEAFF. The chain couples TRBV18 to TRBJ1-1; D call uncertain. There are 13 residues in the CDR3. V lost 7 bases to trimming and J lost 2 bases, with 11 bases between them. Germline V gene sequence: CDR1 KGHSH, CDR2 LQKENI.

The gene calls are TRBV27 and TRBJ2-3; D uncertain. The CDR3 contains 13 residues. CDR1 MNHEY and CDR2 SMNVEV come from the germline V gene (reference sequence). V was clipped by 3 bases and J by 3 bases, with 7 bases between them. In DNA, the CDR3 is TGTGCCAGCAGTTTTCGGAGTACAGATACGCAGTATTTT. The encoded protein is CASSFRSTDTQYF.

The chain uses TRBV7-9 and TRBJ2-2; D not resolved. Germline CDR1 reads SEHNR; CDR2 reads FQNEAQ (reference sequence). The CDR3 covers 12 residues. V gave up 3 bases and J gave up 3 bases, with 2 bases separating them. The CDR3 DNA sequence: TGTGCCAGCAGCTTTCACACCGGGGAGCTGTTTTTT. It yields the protein CASSFHTGELFF.

The rearrangement joins TRBV6-5 to TRBJ1-2; no reliable D call. Germline V gene data show CDR1 as MNHEY and CDR2 as SVGAGI. The CDR3 loop spans 15 amino acids. Trimming took 0 bases from V and 0 from J, leaving 8 bases between them. The CDR3 sequence: CASSYSSRSNYGYTF. Here the CDR3 DNA reads TGTGCCAGCAGTTACTCTTCCAGGTCTAACTATGGCTACACCTTC.

The V call is TRBV19, the J call TRBJ2-3; 7 bases match TRBD1. V lost 4 bases and J lost 5; bases outside the gene matches: 9. CDR3 size: 15 residues. Germline V gives CDR1 LNHDA, CDR2 SQIVND (reference sequence). CDR3 sequence (DNA): TGTGCCAGTAGTACGCCGGGACAGTGGGAAGATACGCAGTATTTT. Protein: CASSTPGQWEDTQYF.

A few counts support this clone. The gene calls are TRBV10-3 and TRBJ1-1; D remains unclear. Between the trimmed V and J ends, which lost 10 bases and 5 bases, there was a span of 8 bases. This CDR3 comprises 10 residues. CDR1 is ENHRY, CDR2 SYGVKD, per germline. CDR3 sequence: CATRGTEAFF. DNA for the CDR3: TGTGCCACCCGGGGTACTGAAGCTTTCTTT.

The chain couples TRBV11-3 to TRBJ2-7; TRBD2 matches 11 bases. Germline CDR1 reads SGHNT; CDR2 reads YENEEA. Losses at the gene ends were 5 bases for V and 3 bases for J; bases not matched to a gene: 3. CDR3 length: 14 residues. Here the CDR3 reads CASSMGTSGYEQYF. The CDR3 DNA sequence: TGTGCCAGCAGCATGGGGACTAGCGGCTACGAGCAGTACTTC.

This clone appeared a single time. The rearrangement links TRBV7-3 to TRBJ1-1, with D possibly TRBD1 on 5 matching bases. The CDR3 totals 13 residues. Germline V CDR1 and CDR2: SGHTA, FQGTGA. V was cut by 2 bases and J by 1 base, with 5 bases left in between. The CDR3 DNA reads TGTGCCAGCAGCTTACAGGGGAACACTGAAGCTTTCTTT. As protein: CASSLQGNTEAFF.

The rearrangement uses TRBV9 and TRBJ2-5; TRBD1 or TRBD2 may be the D gene (5 bases each). CDR1 is SGDLS and CDR2 is YYNGEE in the germline V gene. The CDR3 loop spans 16 amino acids. The V end lost 0 bases, the J end lost 3 bases, and 15 bases lay between the germline ends. CDR3: CASSVGGGTRKETQYF. The CDR3 DNA reads TGTGCCAGCAGCGTAGGTGGGGGTACCCGAAAAGAGACCCAGTACTTC.